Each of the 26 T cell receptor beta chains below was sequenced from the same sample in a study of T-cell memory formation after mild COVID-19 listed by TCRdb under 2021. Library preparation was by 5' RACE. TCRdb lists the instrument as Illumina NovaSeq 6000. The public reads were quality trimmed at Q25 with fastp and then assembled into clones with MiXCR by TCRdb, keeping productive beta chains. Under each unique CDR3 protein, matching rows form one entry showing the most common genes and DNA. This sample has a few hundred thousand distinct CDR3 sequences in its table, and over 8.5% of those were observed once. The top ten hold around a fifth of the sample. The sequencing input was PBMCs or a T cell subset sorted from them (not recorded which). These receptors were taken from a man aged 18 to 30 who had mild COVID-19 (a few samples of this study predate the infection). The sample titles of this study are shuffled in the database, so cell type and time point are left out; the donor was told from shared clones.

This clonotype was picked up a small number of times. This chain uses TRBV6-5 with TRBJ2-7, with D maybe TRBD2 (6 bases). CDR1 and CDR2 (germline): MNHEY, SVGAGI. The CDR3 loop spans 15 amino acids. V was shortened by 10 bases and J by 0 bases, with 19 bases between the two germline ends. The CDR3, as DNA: TGTGCCATCTTAAGGGGACTTCGCCACTCCTACGAGCAGTACTTC. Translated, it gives CAILRGLRHSYEQYF.

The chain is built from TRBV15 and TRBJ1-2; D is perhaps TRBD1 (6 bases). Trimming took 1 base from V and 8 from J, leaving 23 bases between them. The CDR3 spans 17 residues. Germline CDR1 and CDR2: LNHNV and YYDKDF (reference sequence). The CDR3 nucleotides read TGTGCCACCAGCAGAGTCCGGCCGGGGGCGCTCGTCCACGGCTACACCTTC. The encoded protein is CATSRVRPGALVHGYTF.

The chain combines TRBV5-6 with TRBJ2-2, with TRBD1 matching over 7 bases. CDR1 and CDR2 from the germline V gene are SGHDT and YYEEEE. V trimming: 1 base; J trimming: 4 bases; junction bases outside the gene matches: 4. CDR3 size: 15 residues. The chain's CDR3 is CASSLRGPVTGELFF. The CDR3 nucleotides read TGTGCCAGCAGCTTGAGGGGGCCCGTCACCGGGGAGCTGTTTTTT.

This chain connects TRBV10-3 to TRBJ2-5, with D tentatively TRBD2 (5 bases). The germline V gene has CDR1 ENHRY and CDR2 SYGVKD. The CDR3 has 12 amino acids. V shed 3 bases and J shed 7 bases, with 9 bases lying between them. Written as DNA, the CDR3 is TGTGCCATCAGTGAACCTGCGGGGACCCAGTACTTC. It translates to CAISEPAGTQYF.

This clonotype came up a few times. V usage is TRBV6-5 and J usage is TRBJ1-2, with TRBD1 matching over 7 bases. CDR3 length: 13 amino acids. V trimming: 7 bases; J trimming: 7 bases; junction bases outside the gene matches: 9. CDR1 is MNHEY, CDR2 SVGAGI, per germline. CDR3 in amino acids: CASMGYRGGGYTF. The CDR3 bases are TGTGCCAGCATGGGGTACAGGGGTGGTGGCTACACCTTC.

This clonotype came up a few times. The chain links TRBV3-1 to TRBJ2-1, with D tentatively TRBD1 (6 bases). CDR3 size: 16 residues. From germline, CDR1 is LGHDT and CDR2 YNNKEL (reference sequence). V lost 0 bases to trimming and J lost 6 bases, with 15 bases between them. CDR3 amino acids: CASSQDEAGVVNEQFF. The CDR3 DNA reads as TGTGCCAGCAGCCAAGATGAGGCAGGGGTGGTCAATGAGCAGTTCTTC.

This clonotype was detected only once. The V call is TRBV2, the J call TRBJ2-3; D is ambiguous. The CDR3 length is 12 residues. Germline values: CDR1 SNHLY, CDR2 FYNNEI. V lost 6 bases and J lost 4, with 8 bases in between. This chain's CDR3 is CASRRTPDTQYF. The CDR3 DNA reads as TGTGCCAGCAGGCGGACCCCAGATACGCAGTATTTT.

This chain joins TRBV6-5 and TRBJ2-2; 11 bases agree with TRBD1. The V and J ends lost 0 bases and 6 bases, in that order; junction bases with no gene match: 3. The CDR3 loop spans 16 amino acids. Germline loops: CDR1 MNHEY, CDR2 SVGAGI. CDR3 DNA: TGTGCCAGCAGTTACTCCGGACAGGGGGCCGCCGGGGAGCTGTTTTTT. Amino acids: CASSYSGQGAAGELFF.

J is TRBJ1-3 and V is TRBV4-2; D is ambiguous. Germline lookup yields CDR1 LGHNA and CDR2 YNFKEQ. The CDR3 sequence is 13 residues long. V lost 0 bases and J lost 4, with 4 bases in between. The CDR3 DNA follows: TGTGCCAGCAGCCAAGATAAGGGAAACACCATATATTTT. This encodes CASSQDKGNTIYF.

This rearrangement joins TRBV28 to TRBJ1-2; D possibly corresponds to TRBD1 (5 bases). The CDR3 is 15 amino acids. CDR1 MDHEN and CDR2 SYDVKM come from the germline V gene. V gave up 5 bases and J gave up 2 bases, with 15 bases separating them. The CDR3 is CASSSPGTGNYGYTF. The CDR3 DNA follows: TGTGCCAGCAGTAGCCCCGGGACGGGGAACTATGGCTACACCTTC.

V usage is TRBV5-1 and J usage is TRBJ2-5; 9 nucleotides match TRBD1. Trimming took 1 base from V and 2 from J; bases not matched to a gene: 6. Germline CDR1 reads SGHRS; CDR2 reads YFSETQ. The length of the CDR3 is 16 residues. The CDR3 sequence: CASSLITGTGQETQYF. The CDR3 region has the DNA TGCGCCAGCAGCTTGATTACCGGGACAGGGCAAGAGACCCAGTACTTC.

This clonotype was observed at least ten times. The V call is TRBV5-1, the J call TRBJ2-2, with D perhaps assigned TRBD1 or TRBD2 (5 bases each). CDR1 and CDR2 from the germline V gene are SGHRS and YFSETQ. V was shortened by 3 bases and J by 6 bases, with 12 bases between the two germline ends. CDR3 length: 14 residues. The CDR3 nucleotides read TGCGCCAGCAGCTCCCTTAGGGGAGCCGGGGAGCTGTTTTTT. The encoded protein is CASSSLRGAGELFF.

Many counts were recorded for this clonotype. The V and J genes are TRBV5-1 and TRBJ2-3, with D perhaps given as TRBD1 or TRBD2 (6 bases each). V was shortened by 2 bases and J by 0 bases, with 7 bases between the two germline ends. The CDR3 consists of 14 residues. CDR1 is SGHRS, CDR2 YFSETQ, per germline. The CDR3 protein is CASSFGGSTDTQYF. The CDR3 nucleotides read TGCGCCAGCAGCTTCGGGGGCAGCACAGATACGCAGTATTTT.

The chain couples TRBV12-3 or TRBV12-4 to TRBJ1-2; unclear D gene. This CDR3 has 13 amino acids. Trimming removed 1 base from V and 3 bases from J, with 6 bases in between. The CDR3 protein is CASSLGDYYGYTF. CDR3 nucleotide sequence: TGTGCCAGCAGTTTAGGGGATTACTATGGCTACACCTTC.

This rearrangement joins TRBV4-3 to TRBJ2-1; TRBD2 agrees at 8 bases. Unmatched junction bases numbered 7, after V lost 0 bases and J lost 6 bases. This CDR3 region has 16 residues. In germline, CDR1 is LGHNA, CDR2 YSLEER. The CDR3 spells CASSQDGTGGANEQFF. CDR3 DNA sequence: TGCGCCAGCAGCCAAGACGGGACGGGAGGGGCCAATGAGCAGTTCTTC.

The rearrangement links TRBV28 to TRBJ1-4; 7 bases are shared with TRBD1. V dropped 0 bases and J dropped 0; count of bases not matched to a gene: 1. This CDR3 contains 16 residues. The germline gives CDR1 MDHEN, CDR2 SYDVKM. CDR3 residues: CASSLWGTATNEKLFF. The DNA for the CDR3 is TGTGCCAGCAGTTTATGGGGGACAGCAACTAATGAAAAACTGTTTTTT. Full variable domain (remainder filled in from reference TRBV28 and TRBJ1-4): DVKVTQSSRYLVKRTGEKVFLECVQDMDHENMFWYRQDPGLGLRLIYFSYDVKMKEKGDIPEGYSVSREKKERFSLILESASTNQTSMYLCASSLWGTATNEKLFFGSGTQLSVL.

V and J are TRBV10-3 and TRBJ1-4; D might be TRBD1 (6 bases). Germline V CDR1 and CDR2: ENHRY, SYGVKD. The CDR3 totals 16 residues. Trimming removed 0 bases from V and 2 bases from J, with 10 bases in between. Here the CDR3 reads CAISESGGQTNEKLFF. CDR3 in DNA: TGTGCCATCAGTGAGTCCGGGGGGCAGACTAATGAAAAACTGTTTTTT.

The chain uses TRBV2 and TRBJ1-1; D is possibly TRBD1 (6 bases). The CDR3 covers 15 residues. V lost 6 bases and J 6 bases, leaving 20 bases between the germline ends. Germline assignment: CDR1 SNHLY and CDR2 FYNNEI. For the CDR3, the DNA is TGTGCCAGCAGCTTTTCAGGCGGGGGCGATCCTGAAGCTTTCTTT. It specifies CASSFSGGGDPEAFF.

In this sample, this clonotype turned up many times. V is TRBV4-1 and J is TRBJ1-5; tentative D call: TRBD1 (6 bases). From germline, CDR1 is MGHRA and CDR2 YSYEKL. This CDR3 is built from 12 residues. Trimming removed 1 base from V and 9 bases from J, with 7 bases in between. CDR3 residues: CASSQVGGPQHF. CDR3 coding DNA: TGCGCCAGCAGCCAAGTAGGGGGGCCCCAGCATTTT.

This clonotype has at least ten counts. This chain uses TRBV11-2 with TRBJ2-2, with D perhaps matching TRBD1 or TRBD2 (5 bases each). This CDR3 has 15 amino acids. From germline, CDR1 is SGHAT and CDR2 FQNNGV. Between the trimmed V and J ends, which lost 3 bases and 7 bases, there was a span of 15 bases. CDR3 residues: CASSFVGSGRGELFF. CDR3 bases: TGTGCCAGCAGCTTCGTTGGTTCGGGGCGCGGGGAGCTGTTTTTT.

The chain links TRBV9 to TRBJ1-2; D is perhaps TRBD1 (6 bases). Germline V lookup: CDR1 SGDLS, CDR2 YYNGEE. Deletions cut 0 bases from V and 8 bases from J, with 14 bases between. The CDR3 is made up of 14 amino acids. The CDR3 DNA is TGTGCCAGCAGCGTAGACGGCAGCCAGGGGGGCTACACCTTC. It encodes CASSVDGSQGGYTF.

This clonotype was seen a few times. The chain's CDR3 is CASTSRGRGSDQYF. The CDR3 bases are TGTGCCAGCACCTCGAGAGGGCGGGGGTCAGACCAGTACTTC. The V gene is TRBV7-8, the J gene TRBJ2-5, with TRBD2 matching 7 bases. The CDR3 is made up of 14 amino acids. J lost 10 bases, V lost 7 bases, and 15 bases had no gene match. Germline-derived CDR1 and CDR2 are SGHVS and FQNEAQ.

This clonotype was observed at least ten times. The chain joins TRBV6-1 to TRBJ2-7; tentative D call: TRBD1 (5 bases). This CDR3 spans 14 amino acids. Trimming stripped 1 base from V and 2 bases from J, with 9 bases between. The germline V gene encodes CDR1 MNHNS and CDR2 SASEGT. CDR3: CASSEEGPTYEQYF. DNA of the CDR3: TGTGCCAGCAGTGAAGAGGGGCCGACCTACGAGCAGTACTTC.

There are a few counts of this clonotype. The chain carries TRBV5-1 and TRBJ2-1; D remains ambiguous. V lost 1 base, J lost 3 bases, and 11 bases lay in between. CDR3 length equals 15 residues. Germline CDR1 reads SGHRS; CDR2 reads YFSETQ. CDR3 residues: CASSLIGANYNEQFF. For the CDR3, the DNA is TGCGCCAGCAGCTTGATTGGTGCGAACTACAATGAGCAGTTCTTC.

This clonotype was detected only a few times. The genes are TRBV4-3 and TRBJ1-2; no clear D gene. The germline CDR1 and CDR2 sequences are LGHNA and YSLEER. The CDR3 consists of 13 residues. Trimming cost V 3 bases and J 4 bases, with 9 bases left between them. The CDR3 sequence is CASSQNGGYGYTF. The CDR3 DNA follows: TGCGCCAGCAGCCAGAACGGCGGCTATGGCTACACCTTC.

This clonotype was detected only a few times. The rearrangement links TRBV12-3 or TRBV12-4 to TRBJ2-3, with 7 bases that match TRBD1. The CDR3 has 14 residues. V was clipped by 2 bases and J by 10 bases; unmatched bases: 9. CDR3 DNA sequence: TGTGCCAGCAGTTTACGACAGGGCCTCGGTTCGCAGTATTTT. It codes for CASSLRQGLGSQYF.